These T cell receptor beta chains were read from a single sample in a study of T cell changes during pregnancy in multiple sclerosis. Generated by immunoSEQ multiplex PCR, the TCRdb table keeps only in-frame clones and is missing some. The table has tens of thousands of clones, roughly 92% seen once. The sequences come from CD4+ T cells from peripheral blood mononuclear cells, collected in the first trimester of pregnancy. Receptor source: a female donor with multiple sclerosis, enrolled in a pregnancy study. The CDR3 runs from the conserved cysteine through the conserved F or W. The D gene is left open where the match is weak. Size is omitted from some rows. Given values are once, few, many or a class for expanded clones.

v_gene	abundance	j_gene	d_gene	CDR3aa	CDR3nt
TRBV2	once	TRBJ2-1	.	CASSERGSYNEQFF	TGTGCCAGCAGTGAAAGGGGCTCCTACAATGAGCAGTTCTTC
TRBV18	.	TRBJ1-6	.	CASSSDNSPLHF	TGTGCCAGCTCCAGCGATAATTCACCCCTCCACTTT
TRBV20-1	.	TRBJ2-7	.	CRGGTAYEQYF	TGCAGGGGGGGTACCGCCTACGAGCAGTACTTC
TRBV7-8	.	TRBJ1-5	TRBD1	CASSQYLQGAQIFGQPQHF	TGTGCCAGCAGCCAATACTTACAGGGGGCACAGATTTTCGGTCAGCCCCAGCATTTT
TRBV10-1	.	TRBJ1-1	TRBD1	CASSESLGQGEAFF	TGCGCCAGCAGTGAGTCTTTAGGACAGGGTGAAGCTTTCTTT
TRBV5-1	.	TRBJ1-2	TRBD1	CASSPVPGQGLSTF	TGCGCCAGCAGTCCTGTCCCGGGACAGGGACTATCCACCTTC
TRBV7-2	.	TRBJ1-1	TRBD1	CASSLMGQGARWDTEAFF	TGTGCCAGCAGCTTAATGGGACAGGGGGCGCGATGGGACACTGAAGCTTTCTTT
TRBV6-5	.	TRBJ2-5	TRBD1	CASRDRGRLETQYF	TGTGCCAGCAGGGACAGGGGGCGGTTGGAGACCCAGTACTTC
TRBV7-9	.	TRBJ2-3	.	CASSLRVRSTDTQYF	TGTGCCAGCAGCTTGAGGGTTAGAAGCACAGATACGCAGTATTTT
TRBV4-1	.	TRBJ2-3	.	CASSHQRLGTDTQYF	TGCGCCAGCAGCCACCAAAGACTCGGCACAGATACGCAGTATTTT
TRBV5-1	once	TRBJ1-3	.	CASSLGPTVTDSGNTIYF	TGCGCCAGCAGCTTGGGCCCCACCGTGACAGACTCTGGAAACACCATATATTTT
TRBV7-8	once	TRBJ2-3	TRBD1	CASSARTGTGITDTQYF	TGTGCCAGCAGCGCACGAACCGGGACAGGGATCACAGATACGCAGTATTTT
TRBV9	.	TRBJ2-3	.	CASSSIGTDTQYF	TGTGCCAGCAGTTCCATAGGCACAGATACGCAGTATTTT
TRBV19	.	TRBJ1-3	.	CASSILGAHAGNTIYF	TGTGCCAGTAGTATATTAGGGGCCCACGCTGGAAACACCATATATTTT
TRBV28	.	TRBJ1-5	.	CASSLSARVGQPQHF	TGTGCCAGCAGTTTATCGGCCAGGGTGGGTCAGCCCCAGCATTTT
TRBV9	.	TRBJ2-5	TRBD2	CASSSLGEGRETQYF	TGTGCCAGCAGCTCCCTGGGGGAGGGCAGGGAGACCCAGTACTTC
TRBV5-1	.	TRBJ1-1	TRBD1	CASSRQGGDTEAFF	TGCGCCAGCAGCCGACAGGGTGGGGACACTGAAGCTTTCTTT
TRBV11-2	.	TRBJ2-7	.	CASSLVMSGEQYF	TGTGCCAGCAGCTTAGTTATGAGCGGGGAGCAGTACTTC
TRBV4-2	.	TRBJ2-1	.	CASSRGGGANYNEQFF	TGTGCCAGCAGCCGGGGAGGGGGAGCGAACTACAATGAGCAGTTCTTC
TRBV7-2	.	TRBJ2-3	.	CASSWTVGDTDTQYF	TGTGCCAGCAGTTGGACGGTGGGAGACACAGATACGCAGTATTTT
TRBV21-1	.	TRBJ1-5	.	CASSKDVQGLRQPQHF	TGTGCCAGCAGCAAAGACGTGCAGGGGCTGAGACAGCCCCAGCATTTT
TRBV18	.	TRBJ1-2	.	CASSPPSSYGYTF	TGTGCCAGCTCACCACCGTCCAGCTATGGCTACACCTTC
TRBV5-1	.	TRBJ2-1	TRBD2	CASSLILAGNNEQFF	TGCGCCAGCAGCTTGATACTAGCGGGGAACAATGAGCAGTTCTTC
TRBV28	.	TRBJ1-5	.	CAALGEGDQPQHF	TGTGCCGCCTTAGGGGAAGGGGATCAGCCCCAGCATTTT
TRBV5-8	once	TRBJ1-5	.	CASSQIHQPQHF	TGTGCCAGCAGCCAAATTCATCAGCCCCAGCATTTT
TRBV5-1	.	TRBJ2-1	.	CASSSDSPRVYNEQFF	TGCGCCAGCAGCTCTGACAGTCCCAGAGTCTACAATGAGCAGTTCTTC
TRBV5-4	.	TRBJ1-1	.	CASSWGGHSTEAFF	TGTGCCAGCAGCTGGGGGGGTCACTCCACTGAAGCTTTCTTT
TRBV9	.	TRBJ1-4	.	CASSERPQGEKLFF	TGTGCCAGCAGCGAAAGGCCCCAGGGAGAAAAACTGTTTTTT
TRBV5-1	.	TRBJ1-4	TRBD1	CASSPRTGVLATNEKLFF	TGCGCCAGCAGCCCTCGGACAGGGGTTCTCGCAACTAATGAAAAACTGTTTTTT
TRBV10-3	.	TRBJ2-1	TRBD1	CAISTQGSFGEQFF	TGTGCCATCAGTACACAGGGGTCGTTTGGTGAGCAGTTCTTC
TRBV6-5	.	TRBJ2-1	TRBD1	CASSRSPGQYHEQFF	TGTGCCAGCAGCAGATCTCCGGGACAGTACCATGAGCAGTTCTTC
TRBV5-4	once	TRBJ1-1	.	CASSLEGRYGTEAFF	TGTGCCAGCAGCTTGGAAGGCAGGTATGGCACTGAAGCTTTCTTT
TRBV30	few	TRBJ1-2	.	CAWSVPSGRGAYGYTF	TGTGCCTGGAGTGTACCGTCAGGCAGGGGAGCCTATGGCTACACCTTC
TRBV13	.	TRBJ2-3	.	CASSLAAGAADTQYF	TGTGCCAGCAGCTTAGCGGCAGGGGCGGCAGATACGCAGTATTTT
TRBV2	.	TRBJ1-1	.	CATEQGMNTEAFF	TGTGCCACCGAACAGGGAATGAACACTGAAGCTTTCTTT
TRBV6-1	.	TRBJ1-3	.	CASSAGESSGNTIYF	TGTGCCAGCAGTGCGGGGGAAAGCTCTGGAAACACCATATATTTT
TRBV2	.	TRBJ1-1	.	CASSRGYNTEAFF	TGTGCCAGCAGTAGGGGATACAACACTGAAGCTTTCTTT
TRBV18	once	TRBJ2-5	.	CASSPRMGETQYF	TGTGCCAGCTCACCACGAATGGGCGAGACCCAGTACTTC
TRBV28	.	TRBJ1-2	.	CASTSLPTSRGPANYGYTF	TGTGCCAGCACCTCCCTGCCTACGAGCCGTGGGCCCGCCAACTATGGCTACACCTTC
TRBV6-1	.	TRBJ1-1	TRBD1	CASSGQSLYTEAFF	TGTGCCAGCTCGGGACAGTCCCTATACACTGAAGCTTTCTTT
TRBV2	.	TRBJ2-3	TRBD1	CASRGQVLRTDTQYF	TGTGCCAGCAGGGGACAGGTCCTCCGCACAGATACGCAGTATTTT
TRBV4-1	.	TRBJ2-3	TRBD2	CASSRLAGGQDTQYF	TGCGCCAGCAGCCGACTAGCGGGGGGGCAAGATACGCAGTATTTT
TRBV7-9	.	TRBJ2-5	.	CASSSVLSGSETQYF	TGTGCCAGCAGCTCCGTTCTCTCGGGTTCTGAGACCCAGTACTTC
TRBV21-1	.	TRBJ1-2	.	CASSKEDATALRGYTF	TGTGCCAGCAGCAAAGAGGATGCGACAGCCCTGCGGGGCTACACCTTC
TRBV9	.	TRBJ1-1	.	CASSIVGGGHTEAFF	TGTGCCAGCAGCATAGTCGGGGGAGGGCACACTGAAGCTTTCTTT
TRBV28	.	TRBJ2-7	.	CASSQTGTSSYEQYF	TGTGCCAGCAGCCAAACCGGGACAAGCTCCTACGAGCAGTACTTC
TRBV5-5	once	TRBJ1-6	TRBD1	CASSLGTGEVSLHF	TGTGCCAGCAGCTTGGGGACAGGGGAAGTGTCCCTCCACTTT
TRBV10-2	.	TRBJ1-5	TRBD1	CASSGQGPRPQHF	TGCGCCAGCAGTGGACAGGGCCCACGGCCCCAGCATTTT
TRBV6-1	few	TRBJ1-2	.	CASSEGQGSIYGYTF	TGTGCCAGCAGTGAAGGGCAGGGAAGTATCTATGGCTACACCTTC
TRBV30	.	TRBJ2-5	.	CAWDETTRRETQYF	TGTGCCTGGGATGAAACTACGAGGCGAGAGACCCAGTACTTC
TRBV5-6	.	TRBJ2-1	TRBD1	CASSLRAGGRYEQFF	TGTGCCAGCAGCTTGAGGGCAGGGGGCAGGTATGAGCAGTTCTTC
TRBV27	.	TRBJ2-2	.	CASRPFAGNTGELFF	TGTGCCAGCCGACCCTTTGCAGGGAACACCGGGGAGCTGTTTTTT
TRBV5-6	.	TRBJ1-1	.	CASSSIPPRSDYSTEAFF	TGTGCCAGCAGCTCTATTCCCCCTAGGTCGGACTATAGCACTGAAGCTTTCTTT
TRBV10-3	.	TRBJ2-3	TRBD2	CAISPGTRFADTQYF	TGTGCCATCAGCCCGGGGACTAGATTTGCAGATACGCAGTATTTT
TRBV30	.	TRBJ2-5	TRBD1	CAWNHDRGTQETQYF	TGTGCCTGGAATCACGACAGGGGGACACAAGAGACCCAGTACTTC
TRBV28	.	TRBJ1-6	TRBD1	CASSPTGEAGSPLHF	TGTGCCAGCAGTCCTACAGGGGAGGCCGGTTCACCCCTCCACTTT
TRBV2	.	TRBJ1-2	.	CASSEQGRDYGYTF	TGTGCCAGCAGTGAACAGGGGAGGGACTATGGCTACACCTTC
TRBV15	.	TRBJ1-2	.	CATSGKASPNYGYTF	TGTGCCACCAGCGGTAAAGCCTCACCTAACTATGGCTACACCTTC